This passage covers 3 T cell receptor beta chains from one sample sequenced in a study of blood T cell repertoires in COVID-19. Sequenced by immunoSEQ multiplex PCR; TCRdb stores in-frame clones only, minus some. The table lists about 250,000 clones, around 89% of them singletons. The sample comprised peripheral blood. These receptors originate from a woman under 40 with COVID-19, enrolled during active disease.

The chain is built from TRBV5-1 and TRBJ2-1, with D possibly matching TRBD1 (7 bases). CDR3 size: 12 residues. CDR1 is SGHRS and CDR2 is YFSETQ in the germline V gene. The V end lost 0 bases, the J end lost 13 bases, and 11 bases lay between the germline ends. CDR3 DNA sequence: TGCGCCAGCAGCTTGGCAGGGGGGAACCAGTTCTTC. Translation gives CASSLAGGNQFF.

This chain uses TRBV7-2 with TRBJ2-3; D possibly corresponds to TRBD2 (5 bases). V was pared by 0 bases and J by 2 bases, with 12 bases between. Germline V gives CDR1 SGHTA, CDR2 FQGNSA. The CDR3 runs to 16 residues. Here the CDR3 reads CASSLAGPGYTDTQYF. CDR3 sequence (DNA): TGTGCCAGCAGCTTAGCTGGCCCGGGGTACACAGATACGCAGTATTTT.

The rearrangement links TRBV10-3 to TRBJ1-2; 9 nucleotides agree with TRBD1. The CDR3 runs 17 residues. Germline values: CDR1 ENHRY, CDR2 SYGVKD. The junction had 13 bases not matched to a gene; V was cut back by 7 bases and J by 1 base. The CDR3 loop is CAINTIGTGLINYGYTF. CDR3 nucleotide sequence: TGTGCCATCAACACCATAGGGACAGGGCTTATTAACTATGGCTACACCTTC.